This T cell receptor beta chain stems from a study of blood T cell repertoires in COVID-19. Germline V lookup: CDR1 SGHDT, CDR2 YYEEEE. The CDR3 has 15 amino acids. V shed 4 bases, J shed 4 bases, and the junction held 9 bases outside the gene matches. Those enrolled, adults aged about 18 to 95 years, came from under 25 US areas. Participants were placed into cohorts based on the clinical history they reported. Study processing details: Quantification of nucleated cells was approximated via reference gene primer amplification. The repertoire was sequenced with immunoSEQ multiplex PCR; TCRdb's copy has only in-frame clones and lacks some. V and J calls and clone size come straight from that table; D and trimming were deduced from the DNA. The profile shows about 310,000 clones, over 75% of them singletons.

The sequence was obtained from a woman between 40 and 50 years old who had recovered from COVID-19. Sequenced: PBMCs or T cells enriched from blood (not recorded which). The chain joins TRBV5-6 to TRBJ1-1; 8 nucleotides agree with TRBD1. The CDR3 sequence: CASSPAGQGGTEAFF. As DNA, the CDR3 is TGTGCCAGCAGCCCTGCCGGACAGGGAGGCACTGAAGCTTTCTTT.